This T cell receptor (beta chain) was captured by sequencing in a study of blood T cell repertoires in COVID-19. For the study at large: Acute and convalescent COVID-19 samples came from the United States, Italy and Spain.

Here immunoSEQ multiplex PCR was the method, and the copy in TCRdb shows in-frame clones only, minus some. This table has more than 150,000 clones, around 91% appearing once. The V gene's germline CDR1 is MNHNS and CDR2 SASEGT. V lost 7 bases to trimming and J lost 2 bases; unmatched junction nucleotides: 4. This CDR3 spans 14 amino acids. This chain links TRBV6-1 with TRBJ1-5, with 8 positions matching TRBD1. The clonotype comes from a man aged 45-65 years with acute or convalescent COVID-19. What was sequenced was peripheral blood. Here the CDR3 DNA reads TGTGCCAGCATCACAGGGGGAGGCAATCAGCCCCAGCATTTT. This encodes CASITGGGNQPQHF.